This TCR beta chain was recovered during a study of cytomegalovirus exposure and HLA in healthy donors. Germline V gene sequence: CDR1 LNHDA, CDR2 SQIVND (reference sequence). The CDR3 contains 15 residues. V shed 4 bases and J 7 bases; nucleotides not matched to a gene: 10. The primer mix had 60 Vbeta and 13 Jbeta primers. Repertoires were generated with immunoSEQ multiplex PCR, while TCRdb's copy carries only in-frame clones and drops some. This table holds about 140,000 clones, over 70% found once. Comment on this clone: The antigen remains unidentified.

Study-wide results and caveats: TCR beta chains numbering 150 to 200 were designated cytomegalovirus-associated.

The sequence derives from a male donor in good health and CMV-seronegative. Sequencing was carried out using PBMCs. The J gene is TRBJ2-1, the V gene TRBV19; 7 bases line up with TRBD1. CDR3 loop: CASSTTGSGENEQFF. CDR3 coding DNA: TGTGCCAGTAGTACGACAGGGTCGGGTGAGAATGAGCAGTTCTTC.